These T cell receptor beta chains were read from a single sample in a study of T cell responses to AZD1222 COVID-19 vaccine. Produced via immunoSEQ multiplex PCR; TCRdb's table is partial and in-frame only. The sample carries 150,000 to 180,000 clones, approximately 90% recorded once. This sample comprised peripheral blood, obtained on day 0 of AZD1222 vaccination. All receptors come from an adult in good health. Each CDR3 is given with its conserved first and last residue. The order of the fields is clone size, D gene, J gene, V gene, CDR3 DNA, CDR3 protein. D genes are given only for firm matches. The size of a clone is reported for some rows only, either as once, few or many, or as a class for expanded clones.

>.|TRBD1|TRBJ1-3|TRBV5-4
TGTGCCAGCAGCTCGGGACAGGTGAGCTCTGGAAACACCATATATTTT
CASSSGQVSSGNTIYF
>.|TRBD2|TRBJ2-2|TRBV7-2
TGTGCCAGCAGCCGCGGGGGATCGAACACCGGGGAGCTGTTTTTT
CASSRGGSNTGELFF
>.|TRBD1|TRBJ2-7|TRBV28
TGTGCCAGCAGTTTATCCAGGGGGTTCTACGAGCAGTACTTC
CASSLSRGFYEQYF
>.|TRBD1|TRBJ1-2|TRBV6-5
TGTGCCAGCAGCTCAGGGACAGTAGGGGCTGGCTACACCTTC
CASSSGTVGAGYTF
>.|.|TRBJ2-7|TRBV6-5
TGTGCCAGCAGTTACGGCGTGATCTACGAGCAGTACTTC
CASSYGVIYEQYF
>.|.|TRBJ2-6|TRBV19
TGTGCCAGTAGTATATTAAACTCTGGGGCCAACGTCCTGACTTTC
CASSILNSGANVLTF
>.|TRBD2|TRBJ2-3|TRBV6-5
TGTGCCAGCAAACCCCTCGCGGGGGGCACAGATACGCAGTATTTT
CASKPLAGGTDTQYF
>.|TRBD1|TRBJ2-5|TRBV19
TGTGCCAGTAGTCCACCGGGACAGGGGGTTGAGACCCAGTACTTC
CASSPPGQGVETQYF
>.|TRBD1|TRBJ1-5|TRBV27
TGTGCCAGCAGTTTAAGGTGGGGACAGGGGGCCACTCAGCCCCAGCATTTT
CASSLRWGQGATQPQHF
>.|.|TRBJ1-3|TRBV6-2/TRBV6-3
TGTGCCAGCAGCCTGTTAGGAGCCACTGGAAACACCATATATTTT
CASSLLGATGNTIYF
>.|.|TRBJ1-1|TRBV6-1
TGTGCCAGCAGTGAATCAGGCCTGGGGAATGCTTTCTTT
CASSESGLGNAFF
>.|.|TRBJ1-1|TRBV10-2
TGCGCCAGCAATCTACAGGGATTGAACACTGAAGCTTTCTTT
CASNLQGLNTEAFF
>.|.|TRBJ1-1|TRBV5-1
TGCGCCAGCAGAGGGGGAGCAGGGAGGGTCCAGGATATGAACACTGAAGCTTTCTTT
CASRGGAGRVQDMNTEAFF
>.|TRBD1|TRBJ1-3|TRBV2
TGTGCCAGGGGGGACAGCCCCATCTCTGGAAACACCATATATTTT
CARGDSPISGNTIYF
>.|.|TRBJ1-4|TRBV5-5
TGTGCCAGCAGCTTGGACCCCGCTGGAAAACTGTTTTTT
CASSLDPAGKLFF
>.|.|TRBJ2-5|TRBV11-3
TGTGCCAGCAGCTTAGGGGTTACGGACAGTGGGGAGACCCAGTACTTC
CASSLGVTDSGETQYF
>once|TRBD1|TRBJ2-7|TRBV6-2/TRBV6-3
TGTGCCAGCAGCTCCCCGGCCCGGGACAGGGGGCGCGAGCAGTACTTC
CASSSPARDRGREQYF
>.|.|TRBJ1-3|TRBV30
TGTGCCTGGACCCAAGCCCATGGCAGGGCTGGAAACACCATATATTTT
CAWTQAHGRAGNTIYF
>.|.|TRBJ2-7|TRBV7-2
TGTGCCAGCAGCCGCGGGGCGAATTACGAGCAGTACTTC
CASSRGANYEQYF
>.|TRBD1|TRBJ1-6|TRBV11-2
TGTGCCAGCAGCTTCGTACGGACAGGGAATTCACCCCTCCACTTT
CASSFVRTGNSPLHF
>.|.|TRBJ2-2|TRBV3-1/TRBV3-2
TGTGCCAGCAGCCCCTTGAACACCGGGGAGCTGTTTTTT
CASSPLNTGELFF